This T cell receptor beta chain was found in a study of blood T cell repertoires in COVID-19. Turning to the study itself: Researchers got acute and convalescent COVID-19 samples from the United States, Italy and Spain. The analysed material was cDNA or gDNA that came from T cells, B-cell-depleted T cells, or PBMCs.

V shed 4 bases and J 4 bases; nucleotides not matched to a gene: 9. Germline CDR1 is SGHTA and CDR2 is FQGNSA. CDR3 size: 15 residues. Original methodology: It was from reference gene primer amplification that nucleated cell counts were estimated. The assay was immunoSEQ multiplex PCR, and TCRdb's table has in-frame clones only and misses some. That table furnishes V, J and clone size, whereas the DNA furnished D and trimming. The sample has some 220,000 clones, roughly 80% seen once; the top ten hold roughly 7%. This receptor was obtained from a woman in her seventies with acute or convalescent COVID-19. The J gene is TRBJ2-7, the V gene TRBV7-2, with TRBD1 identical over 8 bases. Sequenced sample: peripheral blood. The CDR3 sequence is CASSSTGGNSYEQYF. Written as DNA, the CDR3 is TGTGCCAGCAGCTCAACAGGGGGAAATAGTTACGAGCAGTACTTC.